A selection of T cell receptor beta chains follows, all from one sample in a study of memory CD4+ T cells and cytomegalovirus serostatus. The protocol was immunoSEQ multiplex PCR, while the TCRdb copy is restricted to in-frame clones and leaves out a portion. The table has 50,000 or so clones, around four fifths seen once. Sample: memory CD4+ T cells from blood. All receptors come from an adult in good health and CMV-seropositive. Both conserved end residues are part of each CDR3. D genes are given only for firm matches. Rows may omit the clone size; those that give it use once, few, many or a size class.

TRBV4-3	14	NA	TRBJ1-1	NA	TGCGCCAGCAGCCAAGATTACGGGGTGACTGAAGCTTTCTTT	CASSQDYGVTEAFF
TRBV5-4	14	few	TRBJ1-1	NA	TGTGCCAGCAGCCGGGACCAGGGGCATACTGAAGCTTTCTTT	CASSRDQGHTEAFF
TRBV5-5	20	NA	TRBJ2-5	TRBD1	TGTGCCAGCAGCTTGGCCTCAGGGGGGACAGGGGGCGCAGGCCAAGAGACCCAGTACTTC	CASSLASGGTGGAGQETQYF
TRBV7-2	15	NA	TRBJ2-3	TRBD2	TGTGCCAGCAGCCAACATAGCGGGGTTAGGGATACGCAGTATTTT	CASSQHSGVRDTQYF
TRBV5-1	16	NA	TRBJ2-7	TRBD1	TGCGCCAGCAGCGTCTCCGGGACAGGCTTAACCTACGAGCAGTACTTC	CASSVSGTGLTYEQYF
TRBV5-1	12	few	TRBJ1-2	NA	TGCGCCAGCAGCTTATCAGGGGATGGCTACACCTTC	CASSLSGDGYTF
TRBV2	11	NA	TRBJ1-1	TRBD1	TGTGCCAGCAGAGGACAGGTTGAAGCTTTCTTT	CASRGQVEAFF
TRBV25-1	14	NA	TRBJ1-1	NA	TGTGCCAGCAGTGGGACAGTTTTGAACACTGAAGCTTTCTTT	CASSGTVLNTEAFF
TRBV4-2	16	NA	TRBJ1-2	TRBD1	TGTGCCAGCAGCCAAGAAAGACAGGGGGGTAACTATGGCTACACCTTC	CASSQERQGGNYGYTF
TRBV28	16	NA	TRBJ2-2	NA	TGTGCCAGCAGGTCCGATAGGACGGCGAACACCGGGGAGCTGTTTTTT	CASRSDRTANTGELFF
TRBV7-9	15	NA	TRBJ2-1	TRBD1	TGTGCCAGCAGCTCCAAACCGGGACAGGGGAATGAGCAGTTCTTC	CASSSKPGQGNEQFF
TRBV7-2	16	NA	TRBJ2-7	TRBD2	TGTGCCAGCAGCTTGGGACTAGCGGGAGTTTCCTACGAGCAGTACTTC	CASSLGLAGVSYEQYF
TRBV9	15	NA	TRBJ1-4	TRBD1	TGTGCCAGCAGCACTCGGACAGGGGAAGGAGAAAAACTGTTTTTT	CASSTRTGEGEKLFF
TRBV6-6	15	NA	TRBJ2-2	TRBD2	TGTGCCAGCGGTAGCGCGGGAGCGGGTGCCGGGGAGCTGTTTTTT	CASGSAGAGAGELFF
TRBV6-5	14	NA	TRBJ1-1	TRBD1	TGTGCCAGCAGTTCTAACAGGGGGCGAAATGAAGCTTTCTTT	CASSSNRGRNEAFF
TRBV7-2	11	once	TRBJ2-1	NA	TGTGCCAGCAACCGTTGGAATGAGCAGTTCTTC	CASNRWNEQFF
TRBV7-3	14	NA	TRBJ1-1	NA	TGTGCCAGCAGCCTAGGACCGGTGAACACTGAAGCTTTCTTT	CASSLGPVNTEAFF
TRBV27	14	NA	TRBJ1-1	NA	TGTGCCAGCAGTTTAGGTCTCACAAACACTGAAGCTTTCTTT	CASSLGLTNTEAFF
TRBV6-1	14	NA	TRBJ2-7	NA	TGTGCCAGCAGTGAGATATTTGACCACTACGAGCAGTACTTC	CASSEIFDHYEQYF
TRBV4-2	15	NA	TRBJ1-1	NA	TGTGCCAGCAGCCAGGCGGGACGGCCGAACACTGAAGCTTTCTTT	CASSQAGRPNTEAFF
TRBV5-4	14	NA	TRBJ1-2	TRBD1	TGTGCCAGCAGATTCCAGGGGGCGCGGAATGGCTACACCTTC	CASRFQGARNGYTF